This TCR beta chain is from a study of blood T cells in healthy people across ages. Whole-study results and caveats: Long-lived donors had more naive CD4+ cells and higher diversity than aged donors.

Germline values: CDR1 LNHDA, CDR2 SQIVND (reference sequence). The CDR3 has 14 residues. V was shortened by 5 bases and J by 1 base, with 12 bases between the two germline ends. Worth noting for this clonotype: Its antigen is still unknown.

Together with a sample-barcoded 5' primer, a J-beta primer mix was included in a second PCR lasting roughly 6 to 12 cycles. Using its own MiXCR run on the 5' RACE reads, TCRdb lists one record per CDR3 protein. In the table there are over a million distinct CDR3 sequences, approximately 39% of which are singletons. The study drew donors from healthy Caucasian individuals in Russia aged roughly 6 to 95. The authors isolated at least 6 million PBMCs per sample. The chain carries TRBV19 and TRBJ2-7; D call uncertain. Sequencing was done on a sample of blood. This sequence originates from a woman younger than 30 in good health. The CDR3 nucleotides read TGTGCCAGTAGTGAGGCCAGCCGGTCCTACGAGCAGTACTTC. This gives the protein CASSEASRSYEQYF.